One sample yielded the 25 T cell receptor beta chains listed below, sequenced in a study of PD-1 blockade in classical Hodgkin lymphoma. Time point denoted: newly diagnosed, previously untreated cHL patient sample. CD4+ T cells were purified from thawed PBMCs by magnetic negative selection. Sequencing was performed with immunoSEQ multiplex PCR; in TCRdb, only in-frame clones are kept and a portion is missing. The sample lists roughly 27,000 clones; around 89% were seen once. The sequencing input was CD4+ T cells from blood. These receptor sequences come from a human donor with classical Hodgkin lymphoma.

This chain connects TRBV10-3 to TRBJ2-1, with 13 positions matching TRBD2. V lost 4 bases to trimming and J lost 9 bases; unmatched junction nucleotides: 3. The CDR3 has 14 residues. Germline V CDR1 and CDR2: ENHRY, SYGVKD. For the CDR3, the DNA is TGTGCCATCAGTGGGACTAGCGGGAGTGGTGAGCAGTTCTTC. Protein: CAISGTSGSGEQFF.

The chain uses TRBV4-1 and TRBJ1-1, with D unresolved. CDR3 length equals 18 residues. V was trimmed by 4 bases and J by 0 bases, leaving 21 bases between them. CDR1 is MGHRA and CDR2 is YSYEKL in the germline V gene. The DNA for the CDR3 is TGCGCCAGCAGCCTGAGACCAAGAGATCGCAGACTGAACACTGAAGCTTTCTTT. Translating gives CASSLRPRDRRLNTEAFF.

The chain carries TRBV10-2 and TRBJ1-2, with a possible D match to TRBD1 (5 bases). In germline, CDR1 is WSHSY, CDR2 SAAADI. The CDR3 spans 15 residues. V lost 7 bases, J lost 4 bases, and 19 bases lay in between. The CDR3 coding sequence is TGCGCCAGCAAGATAGACATTACAGGCGTCTATGGCTACACCTTC. Protein sequence: CASKIDITGVYGYTF.

CDR3 DNA: TGTGCCTGGTCGACACTGAATGAGCAGTTCTTC. Translating gives CAWSTLNEQFF. The V gene is TRBV30, the J gene TRBJ2-1; D is uncertain. From germline, CDR1 is GTSNPN and CDR2 SVGIG (reference sequence). V shed 5 bases and J shed 7 bases, with 9 bases lying between them. The CDR3 covers 11 residues. The full variable domain, in which reference TRBV30 and TRBJ2-1 provide the parts outside the CDR3, is SQTIHQWPATLVQPVGSPLSLECTVEGTSNPNLYWYRQAAGRGLQLLFYSVGIGQISSEVPQNLSASRPQDRQFILSSKKLLLSDSGFYLCAWSTLNEQFFGPGTRLTVL.

The chain has TRBV7-8 and TRBJ2-5; D is unclear. V was clipped by 5 bases and J by 2 bases, with 12 bases between them. The germline V gene encodes CDR1 SGHVS and CDR2 FQNEAQ. There are 14 residues in the CDR3. This CDR3 reads CASSLNSGQETQYF. In nucleotides, the CDR3 is TGTGCCAGCAGCCTAAATTCTGGGCAAGAGACCCAGTACTTC.

This CDR3 reads CASSEVINEKLFF. The DNA for the CDR3 is TGTGCCAGTAGTGAGGTTATTAATGAAAAACTGTTTTTT. This rearrangement joins TRBV19 to TRBJ1-4; D call uncertain. V lost 5 bases and J lost 4, with 8 bases in between. The CDR3 is 13 amino acids. CDR1 and CDR2 (germline): LNHDA, SQIVND (reference sequence).

V is TRBV10-3 and J is TRBJ1-5; weak D call: TRBD1 (5 bases). The V gene's germline CDR1 is ENHRY and CDR2 SYGVKD. The CDR3 spans 13 residues. With 8 bases removed from V and 7 bases from J, the gap between germline ends came to 15 bases. The CDR3 sequence: CAICRGEGQPQHF. The CDR3 DNA is TGTGCCATCTGCCGGGGCGAGGGGCAGCCCCAGCATTTT.

This chain connects TRBV7-2 to TRBJ2-7; maybe TRBD1 (6 bases). Germline lookup yields CDR1 SGHTA and CDR2 FQGNSA. This CDR3 is 14 amino acids long. The ends were cut back, 5 bases at V and 5 bases at J, with 16 bases in the middle. CDR3 DNA: TGTGCCAGCAGCGCGGCAACAGGGCAGAACGAGCAGTACTTC. Translated, it gives CASSAATGQNEQYF. The full variable domain, in which reference TRBV7-2 and TRBJ2-7 provide the parts outside the CDR3, is GAGVSQSPSNKVTEKGKDVELRCDPISGHTALYWYRQSLGQGLEFLIYFQGNSAPDKSGLPSDRFSAERTGGSVSTLTIQRTQQEDSAVYLCASSAATGQNEQYFGPGTRLTVT.

Only a few counts were recorded for this clone. CDR3 amino acids: CATRTDSGNTIYF. CDR3 in DNA: TGTGCTACCAGGACGGACTCTGGAAACACCATATATTTT. The V and J genes are TRBV7-9 and TRBJ1-3; the D is unclear. The CDR3 consists of 13 residues. Germline CDR1 is SEHNR and CDR2 is FQNEAQ (reference sequence).

This clone turned up a few times. The rearrangement uses TRBV29-1 and TRBJ1-1; possible D gene TRBD1, 5 bases. Trimming shortened V by 7 bases and J by 0 bases, and 15 bases separated the two germline ends. Germline V gene sequence: CDR1 SQVTM, CDR2 ANQGSEA. This CDR3 has 14 amino acids. In DNA, the CDR3 is TGCAGCGGGGTTAACAGGTTCATGAACACTGAAGCTTTCTTT. Encoded protein: CSGVNRFMNTEAFF.

The count of this clone is one. The rearrangement joins TRBV5-4 to TRBJ2-7; 9 bases agree with TRBD2. The CDR3 extends over 14 amino acids. Germline assignment: CDR1 SGHNT and CDR2 YYREEE (reference sequence). Trimming at V came to 3 bases and at J to 5 bases, leaving 6 bases not matched to a gene. The CDR3 is CASSYGLAFNEQYF. For the CDR3, the DNA is TGTGCCAGCAGCTATGGACTAGCGTTCAACGAGCAGTACTTC.

V gene TRBV28 combines with J gene TRBJ2-3, with 11 bases matching TRBD2. With V trimmed by 6 bases and J by 5 bases, 10 bases remained unmatched. In germline, CDR1 is MDHEN, CDR2 SYDVKM. The CDR3 has 16 residues. The CDR3 spells CASSSIAGGPVDTQYF. The CDR3 nucleotides read TGTGCCAGCAGCTCCATAGCGGGAGGGCCGGTAGATACGCAGTATTTT.

This sequence joins TRBV11-2 and TRBJ2-5; D is unclear. The CDR3 length is 15 residues. V was cut by 1 base and J by 2 bases, with 11 bases left in between. The germline gives CDR1 SGHAT, CDR2 FQNNGV. In DNA, the CDR3 is TGTGCCAGCAGCTTAGTAAGGGCGCCACAAGAGACCCAGTACTTC. Protein: CASSLVRAPQETQYF.

The rearrangement links TRBV6-5 to TRBJ2-1; D is perhaps TRBD1 (6 bases). The CDR3 runs to 13 residues. Germline V CDR1 and CDR2: MNHEY, SVGAGI. V was shortened by 5 bases and J by 6 bases, with 11 bases between the two germline ends. This CDR3 reads CASSPLGANEQFF. Here the CDR3 DNA reads TGTGCCAGCAGTCCCCTGGGGGCCAATGAGCAGTTCTTC.

The rearrangement links TRBV29-1 to TRBJ1-4, with TRBD1 matching over 9 bases. Germline assignment: CDR1 SQVTM and CDR2 ANQGSEA. The CDR3 is 14 residues long. V lost 7 bases to trimming and J lost 7 bases; unmatched junction nucleotides: 10. CDR3 DNA sequence: TGCAGCGCCGGCGGACAGGGGAGTGGTGAAAAACTGTTTTTT. Its protein is CSAGGQGSGEKLFF.

This chain connects TRBV11-3 to TRBJ2-3; 9 bases match TRBD1. This CDR3 has 14 residues. CDR1 and CDR2 (germline): SGHNT, YENEEA. V gave up 5 bases and J gave up 4 bases; unmatched junction bases: 4. The CDR3 loop reads CASSQQGASDTQYF. In nucleotides, the CDR3 is TGTGCCAGCAGCCAACAGGGGGCGTCAGATACGCAGTATTTT. The variable domain in full, completed from reference TRBV11-3 and TRBJ2-3, reads EAGVVQSPRYKIIEKKQPVAFWCNPISGHNTLYWYLQNLGQGPELLIRYENEEAVDDSQLPKDRFSAERLKGVDSTLKIQPAELGDSAVYLCASSQQGASDTQYFGPGTRLTVL.

The gene calls are TRBV4-2 and TRBJ2-3; 10 positions match TRBD2. Germline V lookup: CDR1 LGHNA, CDR2 YNFKEQ. The CDR3 spans 16 residues. V shed 0 bases and J 5 bases; nucleotides not matched to a gene: 5. CDR3 nucleotides: TGTGCCAGCAGCCAAGAGCTAGCGGGAGTGGTAGATACGCAGTATTTT. Amino acids: CASSQELAGVVDTQYF.

The V gene is TRBV27, the J gene TRBJ2-3, with 9 bases identical to TRBD2. In germline, CDR1 is MNHEY, CDR2 SMNVEV (reference sequence). J was trimmed by 1 base and V by 1 base; bases with no gene match: 12. This CDR3 is 19 amino acids long. The CDR3 region is CASSLLGGRALGGTDTQYF. In DNA, the CDR3 is TGTGCCAGCAGTTTATTGGGCGGGAGGGCCCTCGGGGGCACAGATACGCAGTATTTT.

The chain is built from TRBV28 and TRBJ1-5, with D possibly matching TRBD1 (5 bases). V was cut by 2 bases and J by 5 bases, with 10 bases left in between. This CDR3 is built from 14 residues. Germline V lookup: CDR1 MDHEN, CDR2 SYDVKM. The CDR3 loop reads CASSLGQGYQPQHF. CDR3 bases: TGTGCCAGCAGTTTAGGCCAGGGCTATCAGCCCCAGCATTTT.

This clone was seen only a few times. The rearrangement links TRBV2 to TRBJ1-5; D is ambiguous. The CDR3 runs 16 residues. Between the trimmed V and J ends, which lost 7 bases and 1 base, there was a span of 17 bases. Germline V gene lookup returns CDR1 SNHLY and CDR2 FYNNEI. CDR3 in amino acids: CASKSLVSASNQPQHF. DNA for the CDR3: TGTGCCAGCAAATCCTTGGTCTCCGCGAGCAATCAGCCCCAGCATTTT.

The chain employs TRBV28 and TRBJ2-7; TRBD1 or TRBD2 may be the D gene (5 bases each). The length of the CDR3 is 14 residues. Germline values: CDR1 MDHEN, CDR2 SYDVKM. V was pared by 3 bases and J by 6 bases, with 15 bases between. The CDR3 sequence is CASSFPRSGSEQYF. CDR3 sequence (DNA): TGTGCCAGCAGTTTCCCCAGGTCAGGGAGCGAGCAGTACTTC. The full variable domain, its missing parts supplied by reference TRBV28 and TRBJ2-7, is DVKVTQSSRYLVKRTGEKVFLECVQDMDHENMFWYRQDPGLGLRLIYFSYDVKMKEKGDIPEGYSVSREKKERFSLILESASTNQTSMYLCASSFPRSGSEQYFGPGTRLTVT.

The chain combines TRBV18 with TRBJ2-7, with D perhaps matching TRBD2 (5 bases). Trimming took 6 bases from V and 5 from J, leaving 14 bases between them. CDR3 size: 13 residues. Per the germline V gene, CDR1 is KGHSH and CDR2 is LQKENI. CDR3 region: CASSPPNGNEQYF. The DNA for the CDR3 is TGTGCCAGCTCCCCCCCAAACGGGAACGAGCAGTACTTC.

J is TRBJ1-5 and V is TRBV29-1; 7 positions agree with TRBD1. J was trimmed by 7 bases and V by 4 bases; bases with no gene match: 7. This CDR3 has 13 residues. Germline CDR1 reads SQVTM; CDR2 reads ANQGSEA. The DNA of the CDR3 is TGCAGCGTTGCGGGACAGTCGGGGCAGCCCCAGCATTTT. Residues: CSVAGQSGQPQHF.

The genes are TRBV2 and TRBJ2-7; the D gene is possibly TRBD1 (5 bases). Germline V gene data show CDR1 as SNHLY and CDR2 as FYNNEI. V lost 0 bases to trimming and J lost 6 bases, with 12 bases between them. The CDR3 has 14 residues. This CDR3 is CASSEASRRGEQYF. In nucleotides, the CDR3 is TGTGCCAGCAGTGAAGCTTCCCGTAGGGGCGAGCAGTACTTC.

This rearrangement joins TRBV6-1 to TRBJ1-2; D is undetermined. The CDR3 extends over 13 amino acids. CDR1 and CDR2 from the germline V gene are MNHNS and SASEGT. Trimming took 2 bases from V and 4 from J, leaving 8 bases between them. The CDR3, as DNA: TGTGCCAGCAGTGAACCTGAGGCCTATGGCTACACCTTC. Translated, it gives CASSEPEAYGYTF.